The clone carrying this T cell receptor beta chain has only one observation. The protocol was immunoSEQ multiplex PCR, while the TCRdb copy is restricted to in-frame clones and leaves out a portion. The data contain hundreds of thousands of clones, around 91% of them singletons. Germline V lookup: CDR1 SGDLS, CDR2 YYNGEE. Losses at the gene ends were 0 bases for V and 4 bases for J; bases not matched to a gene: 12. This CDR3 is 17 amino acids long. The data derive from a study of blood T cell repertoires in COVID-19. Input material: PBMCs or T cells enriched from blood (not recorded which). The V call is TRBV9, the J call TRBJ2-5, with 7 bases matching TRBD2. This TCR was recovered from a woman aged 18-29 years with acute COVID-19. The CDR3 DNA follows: TGTGCCAGCAGCGTAGGGCTTGGGGGAGGGCTATCAGAGACCCAGTACTTC. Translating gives CASSVGLGGGLSETQYF.